Detailed here is one T cell receptor beta chain. Its target is unknown. The PCR was carried out with 60 Vbeta primers and 13 Jbeta primers. The method was immunoSEQ multiplex PCR; TCRdb's version includes in-frame clones alone and lacks a portion of them. The top ten hold 1.5% to 2% of the sample, which has 150,000 to 200,000 clones, over 70% seen once. The sample is drawn from a study of cytomegalovirus exposure and HLA in healthy donors. The study, taken as a whole, reports: TCR beta V- and J-gene trimming, according to a later analysis, was linked to a missense DCLRE1C variant. According to a later analysis, most TCR beta chains associated with CMV appeared HLA-restricted.

Germline assignment: CDR1 SGHTA and CDR2 FQGNSA. The CDR3 extends over 13 amino acids. Deletions cut 0 bases from V and 5 bases from J, with 5 bases between. The genes are TRBV7-2 and TRBJ1-5; D is uncertain. Sequencing input: PBMCs. The clonotype comes from a man in his forties in good health and CMV-seropositive. The CDR3 spells CASSLAGDQPQHF. The CDR3 DNA reads as TGTGCCAGCAGCTTAGCCGGGGATCAGCCCCAGCATTTT.